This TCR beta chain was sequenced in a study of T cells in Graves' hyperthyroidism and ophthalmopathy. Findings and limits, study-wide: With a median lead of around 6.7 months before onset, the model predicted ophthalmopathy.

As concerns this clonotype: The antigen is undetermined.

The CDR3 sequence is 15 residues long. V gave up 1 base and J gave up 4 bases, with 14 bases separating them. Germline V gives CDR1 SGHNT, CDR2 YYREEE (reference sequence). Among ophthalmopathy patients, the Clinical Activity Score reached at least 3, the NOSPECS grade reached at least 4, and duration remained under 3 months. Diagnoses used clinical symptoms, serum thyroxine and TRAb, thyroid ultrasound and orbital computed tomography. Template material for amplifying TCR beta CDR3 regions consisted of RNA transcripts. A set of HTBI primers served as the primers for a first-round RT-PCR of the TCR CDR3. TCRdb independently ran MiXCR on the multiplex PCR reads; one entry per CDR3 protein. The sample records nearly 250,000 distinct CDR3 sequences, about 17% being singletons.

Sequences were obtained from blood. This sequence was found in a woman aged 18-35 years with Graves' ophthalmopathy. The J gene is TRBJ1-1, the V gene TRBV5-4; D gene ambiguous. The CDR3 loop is CASSLITGLGTEAFF. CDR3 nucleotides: TGTGCCAGCAGCTTGATTACGGGGTTGGGCACTGAAGCTTTCTTT. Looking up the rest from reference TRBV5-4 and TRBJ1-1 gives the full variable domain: ETGVTQSPTHLIKTRGQQVTLRCSSQSGHNTVSWYQQALGQGPQFIFQYYREEENGRGNFPPRFSGLQFPNYSSELNVNALELDDSALYLCASSLITGLGTEAFFGQGTRLTVV.